This TCR beta chain is from a study of shared clonotypes between healthy human individuals. The table came from immunoSEQ multiplex PCR; TCRdb's copy has only in-frame clones and leaves some out. In the table there are more than 400,000 clones, 90% to 97% of which are singletons. The CDR3 totals 15 residues. The V end was cut by 0 bases, the J end by 11 bases, with 16 bases between. This sequence originates from a woman aged 25 to 39 in good health. The chain joins TRBV23-1 to TRBJ1-4, with a possible D match to TRBD1 (6 bases). TRBV23-1 is assigned to the ORF class and has an uncertain function. The material sequenced was naive CD4+ T cells sorted from blood. Subset in this sample: CD45RA+ positively selected. CDR3 sequence reads: CASSQSEQGREKLFF. DNA of the CDR3: TGCGCCAGCAGTCAATCGGAACAGGGTCGTGAGAAACTGTTTTTT.